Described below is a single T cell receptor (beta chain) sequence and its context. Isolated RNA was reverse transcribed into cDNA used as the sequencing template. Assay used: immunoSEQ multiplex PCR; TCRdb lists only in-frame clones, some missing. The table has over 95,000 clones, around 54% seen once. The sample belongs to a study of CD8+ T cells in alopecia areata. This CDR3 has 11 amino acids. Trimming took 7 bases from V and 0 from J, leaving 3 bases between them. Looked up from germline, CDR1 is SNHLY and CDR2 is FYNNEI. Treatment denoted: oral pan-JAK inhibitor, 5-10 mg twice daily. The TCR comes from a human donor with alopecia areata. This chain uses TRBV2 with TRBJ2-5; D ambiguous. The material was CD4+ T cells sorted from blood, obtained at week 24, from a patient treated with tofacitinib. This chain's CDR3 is CASKYQETQYF. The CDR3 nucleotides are TGTGCCAGCAAGTACCAAGAGACCCAGTACTTC.